This T cell receptor (beta chain) was obtained from a study of shared clonotypes between healthy human individuals. Study results and caveats: Clonotype sharing across several donors was observed for around 5% of naive CD4 clonotypes.

Once extracted for a subset, genomic DNA was divided evenly among several immunoSEQ plates. Measured with immunoSEQ multiplex PCR; TCRdb has only the in-frame clones, and not every one. The sample holds millions of clones, 93% seen once. CD45RO-negative cells were positively selected for CCR7, leaving out terminally differentiated effector memory CD45RA+ cells. Germline V CDR1 and CDR2: MGHRA, YSYEKL. The length of the CDR3 is 15 residues. V shed 4 bases and J 5 bases; nucleotides not matched to a gene: 6. In this sample, this clone turned up a few times. Its target is unknown. This TCR was recovered from a man between 18 and 29 years old in good health. Some clones in this sample may be carry-over from other donors' samples. Sequenced input: naive CD8+ T cells from PBMCs. The rearrangement uses TRBV4-1 and TRBJ2-2, with TRBD1 matching 8 bases. CDR3: CASSLQGAATGELFF. The CDR3 DNA follows: TGCGCCAGCAGCCTGCAGGGGGCGGCTACCGGGGAGCTGTTTTTT.